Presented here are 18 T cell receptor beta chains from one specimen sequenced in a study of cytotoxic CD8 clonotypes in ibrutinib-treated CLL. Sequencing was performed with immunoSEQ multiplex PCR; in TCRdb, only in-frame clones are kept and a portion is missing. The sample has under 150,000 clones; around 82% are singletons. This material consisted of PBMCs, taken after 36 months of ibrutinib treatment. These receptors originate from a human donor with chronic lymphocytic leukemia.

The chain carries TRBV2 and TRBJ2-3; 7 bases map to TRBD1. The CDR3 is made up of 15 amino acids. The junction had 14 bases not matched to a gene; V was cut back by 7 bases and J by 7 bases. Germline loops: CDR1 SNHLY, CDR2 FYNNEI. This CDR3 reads CASNVDRSGVNTQYF. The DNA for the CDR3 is TGTGCCAGCAACGTGGACAGGTCGGGCGTGAATACGCAGTATTTT.

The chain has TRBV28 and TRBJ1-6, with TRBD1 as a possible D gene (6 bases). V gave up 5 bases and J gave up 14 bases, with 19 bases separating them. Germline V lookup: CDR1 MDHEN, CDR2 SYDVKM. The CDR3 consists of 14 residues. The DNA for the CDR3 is TGTGCCAGCAGTCTCATCACAGGGCTCTGGACCCTCCACTTT. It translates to CASSLITGLWTLHF.

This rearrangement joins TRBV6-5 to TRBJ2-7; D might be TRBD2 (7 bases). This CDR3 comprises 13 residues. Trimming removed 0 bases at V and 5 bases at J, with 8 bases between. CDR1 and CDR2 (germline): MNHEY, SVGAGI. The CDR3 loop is CASSYSGGHEQYF. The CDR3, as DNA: TGTGCCAGCAGTTACTCGGGGGGGCACGAGCAGTACTTC.

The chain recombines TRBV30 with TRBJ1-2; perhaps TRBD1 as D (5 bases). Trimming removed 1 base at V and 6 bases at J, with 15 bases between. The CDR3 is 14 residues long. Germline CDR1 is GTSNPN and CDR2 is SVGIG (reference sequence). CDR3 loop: CAWSGDYGGDGYTF. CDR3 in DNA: TGTGCCTGGAGTGGGGACTACGGAGGGGATGGCTACACCTTC.

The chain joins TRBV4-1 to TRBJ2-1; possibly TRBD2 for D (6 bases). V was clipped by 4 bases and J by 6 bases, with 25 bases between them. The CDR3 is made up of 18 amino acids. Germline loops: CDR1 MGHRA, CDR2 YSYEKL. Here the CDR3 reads CASSPLSRTSRRSNEQFF. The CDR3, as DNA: TGCGCCAGCAGCCCCCTTTCCCGTACTAGCCGCCGAAGCAATGAGCAGTTCTTC.

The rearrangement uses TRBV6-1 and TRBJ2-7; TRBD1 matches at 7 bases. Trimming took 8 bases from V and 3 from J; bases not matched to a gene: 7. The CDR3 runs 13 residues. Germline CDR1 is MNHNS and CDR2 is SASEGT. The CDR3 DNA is TGTGCCAGCGGCCGGACAGGTGGCTACGAGCAGTACTTC. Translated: CASGRTGGYEQYF.

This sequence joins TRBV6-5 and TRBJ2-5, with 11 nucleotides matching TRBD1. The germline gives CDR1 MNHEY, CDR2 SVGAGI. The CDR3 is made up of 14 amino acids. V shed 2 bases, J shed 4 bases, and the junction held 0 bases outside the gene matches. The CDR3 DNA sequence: TGTGCCAGCAGTTACGGGACAGGGGGAGAGACCCAGTACTTC. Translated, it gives CASSYGTGGETQYF.

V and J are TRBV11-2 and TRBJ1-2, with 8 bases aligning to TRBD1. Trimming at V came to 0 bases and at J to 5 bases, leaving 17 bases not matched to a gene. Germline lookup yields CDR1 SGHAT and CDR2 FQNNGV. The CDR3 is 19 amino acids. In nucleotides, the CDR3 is TGTGCCAGCAGCTTAGATAACAGGGGGTTCGTTCCGCCTGGGTATGGCTACACCTTC. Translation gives CASSLDNRGFVPPGYGYTF.

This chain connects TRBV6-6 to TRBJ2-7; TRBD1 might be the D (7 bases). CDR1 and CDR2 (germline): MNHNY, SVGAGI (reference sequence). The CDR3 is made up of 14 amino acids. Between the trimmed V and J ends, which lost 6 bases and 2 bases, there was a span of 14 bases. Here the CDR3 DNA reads TGTGCCAGCAGAATAGGAGGGACAGCCTACGAGCAGTACTTC. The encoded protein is CASRIGGTAYEQYF.

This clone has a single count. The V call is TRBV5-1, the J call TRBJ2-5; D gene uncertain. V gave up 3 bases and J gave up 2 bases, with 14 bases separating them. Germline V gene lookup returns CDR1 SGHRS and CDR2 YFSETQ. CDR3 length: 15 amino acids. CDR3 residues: CASSYRPTSQETQYF. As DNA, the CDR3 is TGCGCCAGCAGCTATCGACCGACCTCGCAAGAGACCCAGTACTTC.

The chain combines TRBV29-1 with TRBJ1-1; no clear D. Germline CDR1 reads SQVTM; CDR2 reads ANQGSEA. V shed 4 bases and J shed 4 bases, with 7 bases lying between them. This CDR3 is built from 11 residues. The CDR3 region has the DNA TGCAGCGTTGCGGAGGGCACTGAAGCTTTCTTT. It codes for CSVAEGTEAFF.

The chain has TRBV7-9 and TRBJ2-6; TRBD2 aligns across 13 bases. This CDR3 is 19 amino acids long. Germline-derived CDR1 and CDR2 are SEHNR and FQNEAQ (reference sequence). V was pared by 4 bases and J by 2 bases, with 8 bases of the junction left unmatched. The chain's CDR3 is CASSSGLAGEFTGANVLTF. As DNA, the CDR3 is TGTGCCAGCAGCTCCGGACTAGCGGGAGAATTCACTGGGGCCAACGTCCTGACTTTC. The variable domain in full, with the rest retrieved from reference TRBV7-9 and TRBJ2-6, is DTGVSQNPRHKITKRGQNVTFRCDPISEHNRLYWYRQTLGQGPEFLTYFQNEAQLEKSRLLSDRFSAERPKGSFSTLEIQRTEQGDSAMYLCASSSGLAGEFTGANVLTFGAGSRLTVL.

The CDR3 DNA is TGTGCCAGCAGTGAGGGGTACTATGGCTACACCTTC. Its protein product is CASSEGYYGYTF. V usage is TRBV2 and J usage is TRBJ1-2; D gene uncertain. The V end lost 3 bases, the J end lost 3 bases, and 5 bases lay between the germline ends. CDR3 length: 12 residues. Germline V lookup: CDR1 SNHLY, CDR2 FYNNEI. The full variable domain, its missing parts supplied by reference TRBV2 and TRBJ1-2, is EPEVTQTPSHQVTQMGQEVILRCVPISNHLYFYWYRQILGQKVEFLVSFYNNEISEKSEIFDDQFSVERPDGSNFTLKIRSTKLEDSAMYFCASSEGYYGYTFGSGTRLTVV.

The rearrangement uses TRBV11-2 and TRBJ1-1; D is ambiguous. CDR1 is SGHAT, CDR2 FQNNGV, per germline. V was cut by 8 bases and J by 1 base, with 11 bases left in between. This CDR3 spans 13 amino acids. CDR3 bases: TGTGCCAGCGCCGGTTGGAGGAACACTGAAGCTTTCTTT. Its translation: CASAGWRNTEAFF.

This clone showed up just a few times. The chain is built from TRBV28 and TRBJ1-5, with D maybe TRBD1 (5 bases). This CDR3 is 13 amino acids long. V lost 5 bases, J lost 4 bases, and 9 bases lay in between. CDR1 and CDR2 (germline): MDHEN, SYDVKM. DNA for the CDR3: TGTGCCAGCAGTAGACAGAATAATCAGCCCCAGCATTTT. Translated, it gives CASSRQNNQPQHF.

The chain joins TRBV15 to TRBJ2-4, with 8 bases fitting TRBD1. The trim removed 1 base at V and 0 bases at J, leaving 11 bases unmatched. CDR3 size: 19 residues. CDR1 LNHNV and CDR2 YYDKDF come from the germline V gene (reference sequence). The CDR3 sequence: CATSRAGRGLTGAKNIQYF. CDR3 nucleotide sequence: TGTGCCACCAGCAGAGCGGGCAGGGGGCTTACTGGAGCCAAAAACATTCAGTACTTC.

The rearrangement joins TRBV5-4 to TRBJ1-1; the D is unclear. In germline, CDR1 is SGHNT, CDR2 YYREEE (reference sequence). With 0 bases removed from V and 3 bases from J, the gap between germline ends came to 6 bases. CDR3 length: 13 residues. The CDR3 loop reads CASSLELYTEAFF. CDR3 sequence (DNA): TGTGCCAGCAGCTTGGAGTTGTACACTGAAGCTTTCTTT. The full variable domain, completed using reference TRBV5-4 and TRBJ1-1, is ETGVTQSPTHLIKTRGQQVTLRCSSQSGHNTVSWYQQALGQGPQFIFQYYREEENGRGNFPPRFSGLQFPNYSSELNVNALELDDSALYLCASSLELYTEAFFGQGTRLTVV.

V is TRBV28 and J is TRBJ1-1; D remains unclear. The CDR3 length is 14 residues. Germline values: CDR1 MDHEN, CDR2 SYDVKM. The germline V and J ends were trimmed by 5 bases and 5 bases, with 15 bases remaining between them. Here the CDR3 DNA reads TGTGCCAGCAGTCTGCCGGGAGCCCGGACTGAAGCTTTCTTT. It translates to CASSLPGARTEAFF.